This T cell receptor beta chain was captured in a study of T cells and copy number aberrations in small-cell lung cancer (dated by TCRdb to the early 2020s). As for the study more broadly: TCR repertoire sequencing was paired with whole-exome sequencing of the same tumor regions to relate T cell metrics to mutations and copy number aberrations. Tumor TCR data were available for over 16 patients, and some 15 patients had TCR data from both tumor and normal tissue.

The immunoSEQ hsTCRB Kit, with multiplexed V- and J-gene primers, was used to amplify TCR-beta CDR3 regions from genomic DNA. Unique DNA barcodes were added in a second PCR, and samples were pooled together with a negative and a positive control. Sequencing of the pooled TCR-beta libraries was performed on an Illumina MiSeq using a 150-cycle paired-end protocol. From the authors' description of their analysis: Adaptive Biotechnologies processed the raw sequencing data and produced a report containing normalized, annotated TCR-beta repertoires. T-cell density was calculated by normalizing TCR-beta templates to usable DNA, with usable DNA estimated through amplification of housekeeping genes. Richness was the count of unique rearrangements, and clonality was defined as 1 minus Pielou's evenness. Three measures quantified intratumor TCR heterogeneity between regions: the Jaccard index, the Morisita overlap index, and the proportion of shared top-20 clonotypes. TCRdb retrieved this table from immuneACCESS and kept in-frame rearrangements only. Not all clones are present; in checked studies, unresolved V genes account for under half, and no reason is known for the remainder. That table gives V, J and clone size, and the DNA gave D and trimming. Counted in this sample were around 6,200 clones; 60% to 80% of them appeared once. The ten largest clones add up to roughly 8.7% of the sample.

The donors were limited-stage small-cell lung cancer patients whose surgical resection took place in Hangzhou, China, between about 2007 and 2020. Every donor underwent upfront surgery with no preoperative chemotherapy or radiotherapy, and no donor received immunotherapy either before or after surgery. All 20 or so patients in the sequenced cohort were identified as smokers or heavy second-hand smokers. To represent spatial heterogeneity of the primary tumors, three regions were collected from each tumor FFPE block using a grid approach. Tumor regions were macrodissected to enrich malignant cells, and only regions expected to yield at least 150 ng DNA were selected. Multi-region TCR-beta sequencing of resected limited-stage small-cell lung cancers and of tumor-adjacent lung tissue was performed to characterize T cell repertoire heterogeneity. The AllPrep DNA/RNA FFPE Kit (Qiagen) was used to extract genomic DNA from FFPE tissue.

This clone is described as medium-sized (0.01 to 0.1%). Its antigen is unknown. Qualities for individual bases were not recorded, and no much larger clone is one base off. The CDR1 and CDR2 encoded by the germline V gene (reference sequence) are LNHNV and YYDKDF. Relative to germline, V is 3 bases shorter and J is 5 bases shorter, with 16 bases between their ends. CDR3 length: 16 amino acids, cysteine to phenylalanine. CDR3 DNA only is kept here, 48 bases in frame from base 1. Points the paper makes about the study in general: Every specimen was formalin-fixed paraffin-embedded tissue, a material known to introduce sequencing artifacts. A small sample size, resulting from surgical resection being uncommon in small-cell lung cancer, limited the study, and the findings need validation. Tumors had lower T-cell density, richness and clonality than adjacent lung tissue, though the difference in density was not significant. A negative correlation was found between higher copy number aberration burden and tumor T-cell density, richness and clonality. The TCR repertoire was highly heterogeneous across regions: about 79.9-98% of clones were restricted to a single region, a lower overlap than in localized NSCLC.

Sequencing used tumor tissue. The chain links TRBV15 with TRBJ1-4; the D region possibly corresponds to TRBD1 (5 bases align). This clonotype was obtained from a man aged 45-65 years with small cell lung cancer. The CDR3 protein sequence reads: CATSRQREGLNEKLFF. The bases are TGTGCCACCAGCAGGCAGAGGGAGGGGCTCAATGAAAAACTGTTTTTT.